These T cell receptor beta chains were read from a single sample in a study of cytomegalovirus exposure and HLA in healthy donors. Measured with immunoSEQ multiplex PCR; TCRdb has only the in-frame clones, and not every one. The sample contains fewer than 85,000 clones, about four fifths of which appear only once. Input material: PBMCs. The receptor set was obtained from a man in his forties or fifties in good health and CMV-seronegative. Both conserved end residues are part of each CDR3. Fields, in order: V gene, clone size, D gene, J gene, CDR3 DNA, CDR3 protein. The D gene is left open where the match is weak. The size of a clone is reported for some rows only, either as once, few or many, or as a class for expanded clones.

V: TRBV18; size: -; D: -; J: TRBJ2-4; DNA: TGTGCCAGCTCGCAGGCGGTGGGGCCCGACATTCAGTACTTC; CDR3: CASSQAVGPDIQYF
V: TRBV18; size: -; D: TRBD2; J: TRBJ2-3; DNA: TGTGCCAGCTCACGGAGCGGGGTTGAAGATACGCAGTATTTT; CDR3: CASSRSGVEDTQYF
V: TRBV7-2; size: -; D: -; J: TRBJ2-5; DNA: TGTGCCAGCAGCCGGACAGAGACCGAGACCCAGTACTTC; CDR3: CASSRTETETQYF
V: TRBV7-8; size: -; D: TRBD1; J: TRBJ1-6; DNA: TGTGCCAGCAGCTTTGTACAGGGGAACTCACCCCTCCACTTT; CDR3: CASSFVQGNSPLHF
V: TRBV13; size: -; D: -; J: TRBJ2-5; DNA: TGTGCCAGCAGCTCGCGCAGGGGTGAGACCCAGTACTTC; CDR3: CASSSRRGETQYF
V: TRBV6-1; size: -; D: TRBD1; J: TRBJ1-6; DNA: TGTGCCAGCACGGGGACAGATAATTCACCCCTCCACTTT; CDR3: CASTGTDNSPLHF
V: TRBV2; size: -; D: -; J: TRBJ1-1; DNA: TGTGCCAGCAGTGAAGTAGGGAGTGGGACTGAAGCTTTCTTT; CDR3: CASSEVGSGTEAFF
V: TRBV30; size: -; D: -; J: TRBJ2-3; DNA: TGTGCCTGGAGTACTTCAGGGACTCCAGCTAGCACAGATACGCAGTATTTT; CDR3: CAWSTSGTPASTDTQYF
V: TRBV30; size: -; D: -; J: TRBJ1-4; DNA: TGTGCCTGGACTATCAGGGCTTATGAAAAACTGTTTTTT; CDR3: CAWTIRAYEKLFF
V: TRBV2; size: -; D: -; J: TRBJ1-1; DNA: TGTGCCAGCAGTGCTAATCACAACACTGAAGCTTTCTTT; CDR3: CASSANHNTEAFF
V: TRBV4-1; size: -; D: TRBD1; J: TRBJ2-6; DNA: TGCGCCAGCAGCCAAAGGACAGGGGGTGACTCTGGGGCCAACGTCCTGACTTTC; CDR3: CASSQRTGGDSGANVLTF
V: TRBV19; size: -; D: TRBD1; J: TRBJ1-6; DNA: TGTGCCAGTAACCAGGGGGCTGCAGGGGGCAATTCACCCCTCCACTTT; CDR3: CASNQGAAGGNSPLHF
V: TRBV7-2; size: once; D: -; J: TRBJ1-5; DNA: TGTGCCAGCAGCGAGGGTGTTAATCAGCCCCAGCATTTT; CDR3: CASSEGVNQPQHF
V: TRBV15; size: -; D: TRBD1; J: TRBJ1-5; DNA: TGTGCCACCAGCAGAGATCTAGGGGGCGATCAGCCCCAGCATTTT; CDR3: CATSRDLGGDQPQHF
V: TRBV4-1; size: -; D: TRBD1; J: TRBJ1-4; DNA: TGCGCCAGCAGCCGACAGGGGGTTAATGAAAAACTGTTTTTT; CDR3: CASSRQGVNEKLFF
V: TRBV5-4; size: few; D: TRBD2; J: TRBJ2-1; DNA: TGTGCCAGCAGCTTCCTAGCGGAGTCCTACAATGAGCAGTTCTTC; CDR3: CASSFLAESYNEQFF
V: TRBV30; size: once; D: TRBD2; J: TRBJ2-7; DNA: TGTGCCTGGAGTGTAATCCCATCCGGGGGGGTGAGGACCTACGAGCAGTACTTC; CDR3: CAWSVIPSGGVRTYEQYF
V: TRBV29-1; size: once; D: -; J: TRBJ1-1; DNA: TGCAGCGTTGTACAGGGTTTAACTGAAGCTTTCTTT; CDR3: CSVVQGLTEAFF
V: TRBV11-2; size: -; D: -; J: TRBJ2-5; DNA: TGTGCCAGCAGCTCTCAACTGGAAGAGACCCAGTACTTC; CDR3: CASSSQLEETQYF
V: TRBV7-3; size: -; D: TRBD2; J: TRBJ2-1; DNA: TGTGCCAGCAGCCCCGGGGGAAGCGGGGGAAACAATGAGCAGTTCTTC; CDR3: CASSPGGSGGNNEQFF
V: TRBV30; size: -; D: -; J: TRBJ2-7; DNA: TGTGCCTGGAGTGTATCGGGTGACAGGTTTACCTACGAGCAGTACTTC; CDR3: CAWSVSGDRFTYEQYF
V: TRBV7-8; size: -; D: -; J: TRBJ2-5; DNA: TGTGCCAGCAGCCCGTGGACAAGTAGCTCAGAGACCCAGTACTTC; CDR3: CASSPWTSSSETQYF
V: TRBV30; size: -; D: -; J: TRBJ1-4; DNA: TGTGCCTGGAGTGAACAGGTGCTCAATGAAAAACTGTTTTTT; CDR3: CAWSEQVLNEKLFF
V: TRBV7-2; size: -; D: -; J: TRBJ2-3; DNA: TGTGCCAGCAGCCCCCTGGGGCAAATAGATACGCAGTATTTT; CDR3: CASSPLGQIDTQYF
V: TRBV19; size: -; D: TRBD1; J: TRBJ1-5; DNA: TGTGCCAGCGGGACAGGGTGGGCCAATCAGCCCCAGCATTTT; CDR3: CASGTGWANQPQHF
V: TRBV19; size: -; D: -; J: TRBJ1-4; DNA: TGTGCCAGTAGTATCCGTGAAAAACTGTTTTTT; CDR3: CASSIREKLFF
V: TRBV29-1; size: -; D: TRBD1; J: TRBJ1-5; DNA: TGCAGCGTTATGACAGGGAATCAGCCCCAGCATTTT; CDR3: CSVMTGNQPQHF
V: TRBV6-1; size: -; D: -; J: TRBJ1-6; DNA: TGTGCCAGCAGTGCCCAGGGGTGGACCTATAATTCACCCCTCCACTTT; CDR3: CASSAQGWTYNSPLHF
V: TRBV7-2; size: -; D: TRBD1; J: TRBJ1-1; DNA: TGTGCCAGCAGCTCCGAAGGGTCGGACAGGGGGCCTGAAGCTTTCTTT; CDR3: CASSSEGSDRGPEAFF
V: TRBV20-1; size: -; D: -; J: TRBJ1-2; DNA: TGCAGTGCTCTATTCGGCTACACCTTC; CDR3: CSALFGYTF
V: TRBV7-9; size: once; D: -; J: TRBJ2-4; DNA: TGTTCCAGCAGCGTAACAGAATTAGCCAAAAACATTCAGTACTTC; CDR3: CSSSVTELAKNIQYF
V: TRBV4-2; size: -; D: -; J: TRBJ1-5; DNA: TGTGCCAGCAGCCAAGTGGCTGCAGGGAAGAATCAGCCCCAGCATTTT; CDR3: CASSQVAAGKNQPQHF
V: TRBV7-6; size: -; D: -; J: TRBJ2-7; DNA: TGTGCCAGCAGCTTAGGGACAGCGAGCTCCTACGAGCAGTACTTC; CDR3: CASSLGTASSYEQYF
V: TRBV6-5; size: -; D: -; J: TRBJ1-3; DNA: TGTGCCAGCAGTTACCGCAGGGTCCACTCTGGAAACACCATATATTTT; CDR3: CASSYRRVHSGNTIYF
V: TRBV7-8; size: -; D: -; J: TRBJ1-5; DNA: TGTGCCAGCAGCTTGGGACTGAACAATCAGCCCCAGCATTTT; CDR3: CASSLGLNNQPQHF
V: TRBV2; size: -; D: -; J: TRBJ1-1; DNA: TGTGCCAGCGCCTTGCAGGTGAACACTGAAGCTTTCTTT; CDR3: CASALQVNTEAFF
V: TRBV5-1; size: -; D: -; J: TRBJ2-5; DNA: TGCGCCAGCAGCTTGGGTACTAAACGGTACCAAGAGACCCAGTACTTC; CDR3: CASSLGTKRYQETQYF
V: TRBV5-1; size: -; D: TRBD1; J: TRBJ1-2; DNA: TGCGCCAGCAGCTCACAGGGGGAAGGGTATGGCTACACCTTC; CDR3: CASSSQGEGYGYTF
V: TRBV9; size: -; D: TRBD1; J: TRBJ2-6; DNA: TGTGCCAGCAGCCCCCGTCAGGGGGCAGGGGCTGGGGCCAACGTCCTGACTTTC; CDR3: CASSPRQGAGAGANVLTF
V: TRBV7-9; size: -; D: -; J: TRBJ2-5; DNA: TGTTCCAGCAGTGGGCCCTGGGAGACCCAGTACTTC; CDR3: CSSSGPWETQYF
V: TRBV6-5; size: -; D: -; J: TRBJ1-2; DNA: TGTGCCAGCAGTGACAGAGAGGGCTACACCTTC; CDR3: CASSDREGYTF
V: TRBV6-5; size: -; D: TRBD1; J: TRBJ1-1; DNA: TGTGCCAGCAGTTACCAGGGACAGGCGAACACTGAAGCTTTCTTT; CDR3: CASSYQGQANTEAFF
V: TRBV25-1; size: -; D: TRBD1; J: TRBJ1-4; DNA: TGTGCCAGCACCCGAGGGGGCATTAGCGGGGAAAAAGAAAAACTGTTTTTT; CDR3: CASTRGGISGEKEKLFF
V: TRBV7-9; size: -; D: TRBD1; J: TRBJ1-5; DNA: TGTGCCGGCAGCTCTACAGGGGGCCCCACGCCCCAGCATTTT; CDR3: CAGSSTGGPTPQHF
V: TRBV7-8; size: -; D: -; J: TRBJ1-1; DNA: TGTGCCAGCAGCCCTCTGGGGGCGAACACTGAAGCTTTCTTT; CDR3: CASSPLGANTEAFF
V: TRBV5-6; size: -; D: -; J: TRBJ1-5; DNA: TGTGCCAGCAGCTTGGTGGGGCGGGGGCGGGAGCCCCAGCATTTT; CDR3: CASSLVGRGREPQHF
V: TRBV5-6; size: -; D: TRBD1; J: TRBJ1-2; DNA: TGTGCCAGCAGCCTCCGGGACAGAAGCTTCTATGGCTACACCTTC; CDR3: CASSLRDRSFYGYTF
V: TRBV18; size: -; D: TRBD1; J: TRBJ1-2; DNA: TGTGCCAGCTCAATGGGGACAGGGGAAGGCTACACCTTC; CDR3: CASSMGTGEGYTF
V: TRBV7-8; size: -; D: TRBD1; J: TRBJ1-6; DNA: TGTGCCAGCAGCTTAGGGCTTGGCAGACAGGGGCCGTATTCCTATAATTCACCCCTCCACTTT; CDR3: CASSLGLGRQGPYSYNSPLHF
V: TRBV2; size: -; D: -; J: TRBJ1-4; DNA: TGTGCCAGCAGTGAGGGAGTACAGGGCGAAAAACTGTTTTTT; CDR3: CASSEGVQGEKLFF
V: TRBV28; size: -; D: TRBD1; J: TRBJ1-2; DNA: TGTGCCAGCATGGAGGGGGCGTCCTATGGCTACACCTTC; CDR3: CASMEGASYGYTF
V: TRBV6-6; size: -; D: -; J: TRBJ2-7; DNA: TGTGCCAGCAGTTACTGGTCGGTGCCCGAGCAGTACTTC; CDR3: CASSYWSVPEQYF
V: TRBV5-8; size: medium-sized; D: TRBD1; J: TRBJ1-2; DNA: TGTGCCAGCAGCTTTAACAGGGGGCACGGCTACACCTTC; CDR3: CASSFNRGHGYTF
V: TRBV10-3; size: -; D: TRBD1; J: TRBJ1-5; DNA: TGTGCCAGCGGGACAGGGATCGGGAGCAATCAGCCCCAGCATTTT; CDR3: CASGTGIGSNQPQHF
V: TRBV19; size: -; D: TRBD1; J: TRBJ1-5; DNA: TGTGCCAGTATGGAGGGACAGGCCCCCCATCAGCCCCAGCATTTT; CDR3: CASMEGQAPHQPQHF